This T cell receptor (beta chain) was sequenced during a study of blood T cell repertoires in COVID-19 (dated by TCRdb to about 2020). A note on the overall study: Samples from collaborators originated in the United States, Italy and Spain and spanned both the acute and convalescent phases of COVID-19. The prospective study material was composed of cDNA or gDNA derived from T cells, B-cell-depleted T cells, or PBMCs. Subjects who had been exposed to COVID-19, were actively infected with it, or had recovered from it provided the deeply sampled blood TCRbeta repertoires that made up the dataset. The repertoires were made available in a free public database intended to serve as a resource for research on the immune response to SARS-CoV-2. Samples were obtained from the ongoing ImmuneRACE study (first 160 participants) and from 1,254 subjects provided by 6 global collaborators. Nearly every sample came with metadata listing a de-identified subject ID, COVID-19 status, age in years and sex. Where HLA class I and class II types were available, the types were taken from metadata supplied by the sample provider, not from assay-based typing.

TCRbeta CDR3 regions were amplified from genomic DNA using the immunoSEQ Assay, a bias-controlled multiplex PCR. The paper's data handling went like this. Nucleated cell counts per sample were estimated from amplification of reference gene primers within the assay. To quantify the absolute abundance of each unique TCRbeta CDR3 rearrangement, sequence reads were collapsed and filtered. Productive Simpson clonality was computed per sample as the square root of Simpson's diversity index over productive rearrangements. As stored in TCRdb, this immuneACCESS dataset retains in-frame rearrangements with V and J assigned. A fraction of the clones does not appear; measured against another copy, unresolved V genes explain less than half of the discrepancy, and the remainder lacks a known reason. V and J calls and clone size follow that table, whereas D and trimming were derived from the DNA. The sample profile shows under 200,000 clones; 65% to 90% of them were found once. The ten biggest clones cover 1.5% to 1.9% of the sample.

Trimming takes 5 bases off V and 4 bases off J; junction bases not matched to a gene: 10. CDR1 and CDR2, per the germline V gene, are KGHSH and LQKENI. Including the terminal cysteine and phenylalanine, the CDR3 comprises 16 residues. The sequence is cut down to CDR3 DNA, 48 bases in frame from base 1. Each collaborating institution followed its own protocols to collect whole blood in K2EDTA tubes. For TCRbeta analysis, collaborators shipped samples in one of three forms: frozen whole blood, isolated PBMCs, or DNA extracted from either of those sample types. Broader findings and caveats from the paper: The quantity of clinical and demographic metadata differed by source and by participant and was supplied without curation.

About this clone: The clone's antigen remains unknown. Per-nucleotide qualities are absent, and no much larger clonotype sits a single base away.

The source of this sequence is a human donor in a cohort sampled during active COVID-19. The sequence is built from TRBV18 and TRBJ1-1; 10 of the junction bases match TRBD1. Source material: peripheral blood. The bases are TGTGCCAGCTCAACAAAGACAGGGGGCGCGGGCACTGAAGCTTTCTTT. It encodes CASSTKTGGAGTEAFF.